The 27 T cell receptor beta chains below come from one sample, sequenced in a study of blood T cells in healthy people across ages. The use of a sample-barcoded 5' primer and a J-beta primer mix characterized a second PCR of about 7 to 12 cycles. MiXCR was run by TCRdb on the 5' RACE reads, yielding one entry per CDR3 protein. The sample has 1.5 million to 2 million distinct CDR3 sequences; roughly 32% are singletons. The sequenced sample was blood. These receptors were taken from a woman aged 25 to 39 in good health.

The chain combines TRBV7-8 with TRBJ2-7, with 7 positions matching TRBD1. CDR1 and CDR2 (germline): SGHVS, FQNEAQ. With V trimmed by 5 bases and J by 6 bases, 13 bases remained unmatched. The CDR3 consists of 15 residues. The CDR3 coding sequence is TGTGCCAGCAGCGCTAGAGGGACAGATCCCCTCGAGCAGTACTTC. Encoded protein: CASSARGTDPLEQYF. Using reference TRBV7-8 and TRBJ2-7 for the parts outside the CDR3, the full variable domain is GAGVSQSPRYKVAKRGQDVALRCDPISGHVSLFWYQQALGQGPEFLTYFQNEAQLDKSGLPSDRFFAERPEGSVSTLKIQRTQQEDSAVYLCASSARGTDPLEQYFGPGTRLTVT.

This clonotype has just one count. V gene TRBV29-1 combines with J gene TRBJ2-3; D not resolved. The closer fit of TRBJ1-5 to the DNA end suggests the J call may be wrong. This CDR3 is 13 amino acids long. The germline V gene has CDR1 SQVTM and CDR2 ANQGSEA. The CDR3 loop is CSVDKESTDTQHF. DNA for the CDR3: TGCAGCGTTGATAAGGAAAGCACAGATACGCAGCATTTT.

CDR3 residues: CASSEPRQGVFKQFF. As DNA, the CDR3 is TGTGCCAGCAGTGAACCGCGACAGGGGGTGTTCAAGCAGTTCTTC. V is TRBV2 and J is TRBJ2-1, with 9 bases lining up with TRBD1. The CDR3 extends over 15 amino acids. Germline trimming cut 2 bases from V and 11 bases from J; bases unmatched to any gene: 10. CDR1 is SNHLY, CDR2 FYNNEI, per germline.

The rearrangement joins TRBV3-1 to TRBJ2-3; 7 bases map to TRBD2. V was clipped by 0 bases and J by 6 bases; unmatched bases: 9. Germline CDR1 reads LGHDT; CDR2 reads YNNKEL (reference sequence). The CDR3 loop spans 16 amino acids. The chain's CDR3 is CASSQDPGTNRDTQYF. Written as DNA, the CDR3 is TGTGCCAGCAGCCAAGACCCTGGGACTAATCGGGATACGCAGTATTTT.

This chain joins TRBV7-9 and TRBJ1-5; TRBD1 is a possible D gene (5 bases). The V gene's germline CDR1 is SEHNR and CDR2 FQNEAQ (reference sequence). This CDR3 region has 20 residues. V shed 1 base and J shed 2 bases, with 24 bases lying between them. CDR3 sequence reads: CASSLGPGTGSPGGNQPQHF. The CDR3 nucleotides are TGTGCCAGCAGCTTAGGTCCCGGGACGGGGAGTCCCGGTGGCAATCAGCCCCAGCATTTT.

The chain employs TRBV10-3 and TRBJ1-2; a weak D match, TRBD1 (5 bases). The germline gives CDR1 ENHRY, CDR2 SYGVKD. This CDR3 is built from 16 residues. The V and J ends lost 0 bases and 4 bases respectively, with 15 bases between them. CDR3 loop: CAISESRQSGTYGYTF. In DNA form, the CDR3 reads TGTGCCATCAGTGAGTCGAGACAGTCAGGGACCTATGGCTACACCTTC.

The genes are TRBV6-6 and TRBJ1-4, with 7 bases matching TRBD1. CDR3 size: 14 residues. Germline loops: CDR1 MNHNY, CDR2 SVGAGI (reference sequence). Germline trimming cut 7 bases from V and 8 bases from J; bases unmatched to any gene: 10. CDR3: CASTMGQSGEKLFF. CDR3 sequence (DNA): TGTGCCAGCACCATGGGACAGTCGGGAGAAAAACTGTTTTTT.

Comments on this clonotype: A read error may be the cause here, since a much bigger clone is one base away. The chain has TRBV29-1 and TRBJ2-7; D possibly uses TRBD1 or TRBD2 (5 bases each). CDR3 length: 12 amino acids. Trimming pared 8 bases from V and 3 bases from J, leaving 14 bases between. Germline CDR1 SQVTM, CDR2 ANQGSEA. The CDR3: CSIGGRNYEQYF. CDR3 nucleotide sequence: TGCAGCATTGGGGGACGGAACTACGAGCAGTACTTC.

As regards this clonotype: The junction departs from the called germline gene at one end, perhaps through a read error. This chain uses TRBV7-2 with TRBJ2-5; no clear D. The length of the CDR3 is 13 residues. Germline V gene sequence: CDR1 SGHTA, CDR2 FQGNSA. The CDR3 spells CACSATDKETQYF. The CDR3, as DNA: TGTGCCTGCAGCGCTACGGATAAAGAGACCCAGTACTTC.

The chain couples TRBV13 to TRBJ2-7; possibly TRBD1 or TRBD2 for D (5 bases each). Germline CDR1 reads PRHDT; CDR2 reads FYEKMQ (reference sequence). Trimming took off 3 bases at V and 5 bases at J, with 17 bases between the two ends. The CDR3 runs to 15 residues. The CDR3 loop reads CASSLGRRPENEQYF. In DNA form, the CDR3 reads TGTGCCAGCAGCTTGGGACGGAGGCCGGAGAACGAGCAGTACTTC.

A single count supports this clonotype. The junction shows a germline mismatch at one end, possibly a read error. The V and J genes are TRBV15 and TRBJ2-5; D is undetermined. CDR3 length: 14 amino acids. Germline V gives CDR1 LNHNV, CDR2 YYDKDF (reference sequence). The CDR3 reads CAASRPGNQEAQYF. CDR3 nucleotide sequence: TGTGCCGCCAGCAGACCGGGTAACCAAGAGGCCCAGTACTTC. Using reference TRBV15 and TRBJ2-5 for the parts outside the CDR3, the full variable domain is DAMVIQNPRYQVTQFGKPVTLSCSQTLNHNVMYWYQQKSSQAPKLLFHYYDKDFNNEADTPDNFQSRRPNTSFCFLDIRSPGLGDTAMYLCAASRPGNQEAQYFGPGTRLLVL.

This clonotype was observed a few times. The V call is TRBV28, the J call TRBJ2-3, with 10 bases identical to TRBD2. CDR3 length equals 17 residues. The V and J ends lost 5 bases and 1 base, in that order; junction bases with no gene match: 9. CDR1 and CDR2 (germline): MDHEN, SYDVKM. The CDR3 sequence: CASSPYPGTSGTDTQYF. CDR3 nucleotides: TGTGCCAGCAGTCCCTACCCCGGGACTAGCGGCACAGATACGCAGTATTTT.

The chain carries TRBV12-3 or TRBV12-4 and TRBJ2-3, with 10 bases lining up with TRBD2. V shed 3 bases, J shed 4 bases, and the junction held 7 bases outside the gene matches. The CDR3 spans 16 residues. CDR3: CASSLTSGSSADTQYF. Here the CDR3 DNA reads TGTGCCAGCAGTTTGACTAGCGGGTCTAGCGCAGATACGCAGTATTTT.

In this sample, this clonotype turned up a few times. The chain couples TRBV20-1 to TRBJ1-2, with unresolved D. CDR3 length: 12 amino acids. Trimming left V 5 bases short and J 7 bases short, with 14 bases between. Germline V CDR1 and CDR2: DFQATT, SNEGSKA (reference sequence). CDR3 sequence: CSARGEGSGYTF. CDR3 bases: TGCAGTGCTCGCGGCGAAGGGAGTGGCTACACCTTC.

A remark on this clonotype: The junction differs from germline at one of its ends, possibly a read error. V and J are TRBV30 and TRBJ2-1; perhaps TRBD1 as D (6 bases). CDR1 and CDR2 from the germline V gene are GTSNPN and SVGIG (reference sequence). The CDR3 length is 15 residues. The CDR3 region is CVWSQGTSSYNEQFF. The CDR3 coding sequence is TGTGTCTGGAGCCAGGGGACCAGCTCCTACAATGAGCAGTTCTTC.

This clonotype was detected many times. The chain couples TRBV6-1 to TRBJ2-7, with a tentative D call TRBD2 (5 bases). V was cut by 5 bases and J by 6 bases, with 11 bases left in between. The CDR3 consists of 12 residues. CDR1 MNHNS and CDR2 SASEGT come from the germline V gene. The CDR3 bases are TGTGCCAGCAGTAAGCGGTGGGGCGAGCAGTACTTC. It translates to CASSKRWGEQYF.

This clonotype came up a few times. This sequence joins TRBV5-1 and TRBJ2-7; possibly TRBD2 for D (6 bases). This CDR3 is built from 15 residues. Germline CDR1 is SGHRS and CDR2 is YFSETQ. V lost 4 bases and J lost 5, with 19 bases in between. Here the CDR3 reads CASSAITGRGNEQYF. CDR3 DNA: TGCGCCAGCAGCGCAATTACGGGGCGCGGGAACGAGCAGTACTTC.

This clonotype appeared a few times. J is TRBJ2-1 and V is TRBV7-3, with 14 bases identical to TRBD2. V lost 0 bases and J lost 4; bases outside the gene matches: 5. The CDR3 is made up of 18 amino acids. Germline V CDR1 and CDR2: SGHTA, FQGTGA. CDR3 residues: CASSLTPTSGRAYNEQFF. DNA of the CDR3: TGTGCCAGCAGCTTAACCCCGACTAGCGGGAGGGCATACAATGAGCAGTTCTTC. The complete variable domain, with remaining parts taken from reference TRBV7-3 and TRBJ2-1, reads GAGVSQTPSNKVTEKGKYVELRCDPISGHTALYWYRQSLGQGPEFLIYFQGTGAADDSGLPNDRFFAVRPEGSVSTLKIQRTERGDSAVYLCASSLTPTSGRAYNEQFFGPGTRLTVL.

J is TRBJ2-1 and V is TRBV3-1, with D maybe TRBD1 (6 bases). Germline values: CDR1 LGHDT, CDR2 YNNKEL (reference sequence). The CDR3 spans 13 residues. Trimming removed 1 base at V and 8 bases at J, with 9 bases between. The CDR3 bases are TGTGCCAGCAGCCAAGTCAGGGGAGATGAGCAGTTCTTC. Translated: CASSQVRGDEQFF.

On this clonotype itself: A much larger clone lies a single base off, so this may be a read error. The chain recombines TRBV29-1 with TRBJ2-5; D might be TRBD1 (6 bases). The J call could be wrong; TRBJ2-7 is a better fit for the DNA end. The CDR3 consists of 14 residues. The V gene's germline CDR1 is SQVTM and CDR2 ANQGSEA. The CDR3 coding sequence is TGCAGCGCTGCTGGGCAGGGGTTTGTGGACGAGCAGTACTTC. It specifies CSAAGQGFVDEQYF.

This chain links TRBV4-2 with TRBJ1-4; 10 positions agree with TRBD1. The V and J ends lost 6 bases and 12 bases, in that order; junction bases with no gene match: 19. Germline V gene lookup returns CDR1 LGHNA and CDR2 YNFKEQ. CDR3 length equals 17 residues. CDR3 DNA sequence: TGTGCCAGCAGACCCTTAGGCGCGGGACAGGGGACAGTCGAACTGTTTTTT. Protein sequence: CASRPLGAGQGTVELFF.

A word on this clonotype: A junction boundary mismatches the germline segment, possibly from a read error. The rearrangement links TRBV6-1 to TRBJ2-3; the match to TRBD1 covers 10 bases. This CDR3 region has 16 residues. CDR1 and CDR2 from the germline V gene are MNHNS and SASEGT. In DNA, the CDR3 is TGTGCCAGTAGTGAAGAGGGGACAGGGGTTGCAGATACGCAGTATTTT. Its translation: CASSEEGTGVADTQYF.

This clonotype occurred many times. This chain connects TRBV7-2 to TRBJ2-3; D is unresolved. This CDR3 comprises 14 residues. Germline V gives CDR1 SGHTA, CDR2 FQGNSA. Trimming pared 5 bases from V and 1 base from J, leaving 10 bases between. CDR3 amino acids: CASSHSQRTDTQYF. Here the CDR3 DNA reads TGTGCCAGCAGCCACTCCCAACGCACAGATACGCAGTATTTT.

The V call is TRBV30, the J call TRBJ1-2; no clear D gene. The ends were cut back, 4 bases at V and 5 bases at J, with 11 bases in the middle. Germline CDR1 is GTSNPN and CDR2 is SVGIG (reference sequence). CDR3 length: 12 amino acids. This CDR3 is CAWTPGDYGYTF. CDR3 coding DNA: TGTGCCTGGACCCCCGGGGATTATGGCTACACCTTC.

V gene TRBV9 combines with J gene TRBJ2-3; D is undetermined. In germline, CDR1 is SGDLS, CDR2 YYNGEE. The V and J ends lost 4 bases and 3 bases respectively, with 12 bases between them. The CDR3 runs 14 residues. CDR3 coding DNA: TGTGCCAGCAGCACCACTGGCCCAACAGATACGCAGTATTTT. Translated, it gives CASSTTGPTDTQYF.

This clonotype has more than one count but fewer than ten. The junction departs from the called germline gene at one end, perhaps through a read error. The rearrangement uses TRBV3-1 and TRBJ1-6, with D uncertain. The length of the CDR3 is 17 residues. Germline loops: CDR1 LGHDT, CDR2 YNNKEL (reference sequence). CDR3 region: CASSYRTPSVANSPLHF. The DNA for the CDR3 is TGTGCCAGCAGCTATAGGACTCCCTCGGTCGCAAATTCACCTCTCCACTTT. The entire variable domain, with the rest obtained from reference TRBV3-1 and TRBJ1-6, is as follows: DTAVSQTPKYLVTQMGNDKSIKCEQNLGHDTMYWYKQDSKKFLKIMFSYNNKELIINETVPNRFSPKSPDKAHLNLHINSLELGDSAVYFCASSYRTPSVANSPLHFGNGTRLTVT.

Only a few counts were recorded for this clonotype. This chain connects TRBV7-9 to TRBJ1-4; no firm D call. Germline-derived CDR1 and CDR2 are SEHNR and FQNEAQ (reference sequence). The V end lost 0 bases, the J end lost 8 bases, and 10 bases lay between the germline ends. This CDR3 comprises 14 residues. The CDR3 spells CASSLAQSTEKLFF. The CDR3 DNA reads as TGTGCCAGCAGCTTAGCTCAAAGTACCGAAAAACTGTTTTTT.